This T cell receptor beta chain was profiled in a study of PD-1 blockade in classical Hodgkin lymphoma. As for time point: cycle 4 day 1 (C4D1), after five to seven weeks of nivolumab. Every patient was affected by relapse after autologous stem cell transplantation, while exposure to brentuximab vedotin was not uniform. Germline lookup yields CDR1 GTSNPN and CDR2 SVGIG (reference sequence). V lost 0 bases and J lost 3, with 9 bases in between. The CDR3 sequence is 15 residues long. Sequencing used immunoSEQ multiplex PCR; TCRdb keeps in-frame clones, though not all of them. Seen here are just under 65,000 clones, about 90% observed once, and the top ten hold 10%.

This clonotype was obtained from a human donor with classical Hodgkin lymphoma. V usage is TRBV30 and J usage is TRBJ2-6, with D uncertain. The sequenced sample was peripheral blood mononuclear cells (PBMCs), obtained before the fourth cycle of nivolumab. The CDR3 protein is CAWSVLQSGANVLTF. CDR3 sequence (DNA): TGTGCCTGGAGTGTATTGCAGAGTGGGGCCAACGTCCTGACTTTC. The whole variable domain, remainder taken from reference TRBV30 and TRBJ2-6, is SQTIHQWPATLVQPVGSPLSLECTVEGTSNPNLYWYRQAAGRGLQLLFYSVGIGQISSEVPQNLSASRPQDRQFILSSKKLLLSDSGFYLCAWSVLQSGANVLTFGAGSRLTVL.